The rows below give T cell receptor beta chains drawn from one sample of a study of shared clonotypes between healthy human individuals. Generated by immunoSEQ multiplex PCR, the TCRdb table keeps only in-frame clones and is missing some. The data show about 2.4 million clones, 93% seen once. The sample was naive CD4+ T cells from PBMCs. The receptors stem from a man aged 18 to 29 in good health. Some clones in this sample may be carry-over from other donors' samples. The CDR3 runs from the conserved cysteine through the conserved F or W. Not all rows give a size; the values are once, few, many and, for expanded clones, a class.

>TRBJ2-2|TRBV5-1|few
CASRLTDYTGELFF
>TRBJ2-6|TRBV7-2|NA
CASSPENVLVRAGANVLTF
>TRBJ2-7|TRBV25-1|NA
CASSKDRGSYEQYF
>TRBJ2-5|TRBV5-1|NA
CASSLEVPETQYF
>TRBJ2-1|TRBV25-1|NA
CASSDRNNEQFF
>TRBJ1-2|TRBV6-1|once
CASSEYVQGFSLEGYTF
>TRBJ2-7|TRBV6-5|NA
CASRINRAGGYEQYF
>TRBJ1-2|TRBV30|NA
CAWSVGKNYGYTF
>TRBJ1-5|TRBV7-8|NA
CASREAEQGNQPQHF
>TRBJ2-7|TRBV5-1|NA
CASSASSGGIKQYF
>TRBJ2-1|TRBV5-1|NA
CASSLGGRDYQFF
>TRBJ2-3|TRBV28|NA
CASSLVDTQYF
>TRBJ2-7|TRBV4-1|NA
CASSPIQRGYEQYF
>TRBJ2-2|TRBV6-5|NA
CASSSSGRTGELFF
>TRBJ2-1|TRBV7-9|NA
CASSLAGRQNSYNEQFF
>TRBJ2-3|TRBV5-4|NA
CASNLRQGDSDTQYF
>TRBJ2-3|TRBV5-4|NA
CASSPSGRADTQYF
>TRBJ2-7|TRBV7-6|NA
CASSYGLVDEQYF
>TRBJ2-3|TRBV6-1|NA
CASSSGNAGGDTQYF
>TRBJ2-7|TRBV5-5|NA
CATSEQEYEQYF
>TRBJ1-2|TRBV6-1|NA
CASSETHSTLGYTF
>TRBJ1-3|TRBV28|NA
CASRLRNTIYF
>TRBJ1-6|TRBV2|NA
CASGPGQYNSPLHF
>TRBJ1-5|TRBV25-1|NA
CASSDSKGGNQPQHF
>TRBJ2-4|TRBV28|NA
CASSGHSVAKNIQYF
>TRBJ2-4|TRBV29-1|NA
CSVLGGTELAKNIQYF
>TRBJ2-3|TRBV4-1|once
CASSYDRFTDTQYF
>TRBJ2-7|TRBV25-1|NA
CASSELGQGRYEQYF
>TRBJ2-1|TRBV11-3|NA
CASSLEGGLSYNEQFF
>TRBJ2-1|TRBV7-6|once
CASSLGEAGIFYNEQFF
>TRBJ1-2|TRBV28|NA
CASSSSSYGGPNYGYTF
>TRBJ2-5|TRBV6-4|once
CASSAEQGSGGLQETQYF
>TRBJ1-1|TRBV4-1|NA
CASSQYGGPNTEAFF
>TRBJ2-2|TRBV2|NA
CASRLAGLYDTGELFF
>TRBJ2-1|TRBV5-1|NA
CASSPLATAYNEQFF
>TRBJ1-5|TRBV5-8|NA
CASSLPWTGDSNQPQHF